The next 10 T cell receptor beta chains were all read from a single sample in a study of blood T cell repertoires in COVID-19. The protocol was immunoSEQ multiplex PCR, while the TCRdb copy is restricted to in-frame clones and leaves out a portion. The data show roughly 360,000 clones, around 87% seen once. The sample was PBMCs or T cells enriched from blood (not recorded which). Every receptor here comes from a young man who had recovered from COVID-19.

The chain uses TRBV10-1 and TRBJ1-1, with D unclear. Between the trimmed V and J ends, which lost 4 bases and 1 base, there was a span of 7 bases. CDR3 length: 13 residues. Germline assignment: CDR1 WNHNN and CDR2 SYGVQD (reference sequence). The CDR3 DNA sequence: TGCGCCAGCAGTGTCGGAGGGAACACTGAAGCTTTCTTT. It specifies CASSVGGNTEAFF.

For the CDR3, the DNA is TGTGCCAGCAGTGAAGCCCGGGTCCCGACGGAGACCCAGTACTTC. Translated, it gives CASSEARVPTETQYF. V is TRBV25-1 and J is TRBJ2-5; D is uncertain. CDR3 length equals 15 residues. V was pared by 2 bases and J by 5 bases, with 15 bases between. Germline-derived CDR1 and CDR2 are MGHDK and SYGVNS.

The J gene is TRBJ1-5, the V gene TRBV12-3 or TRBV12-4, with 8 bases that match TRBD1. The CDR3 consists of 12 residues. The V and J ends lost 6 bases and 9 bases, in that order; junction bases with no gene match: 4. The CDR3 spells CASRTTGGPQHF. The CDR3 DNA is TGTGCCAGCAGGACAACAGGGGGGCCCCAGCATTTT.

The gene calls are TRBV29-1 and TRBJ2-1, with TRBD2 identical over 16 bases. The CDR3 extends over 18 amino acids. With V trimmed by 7 bases and J by 2 bases, 11 bases remained unmatched. Per germline, CDR1 SQVTM and CDR2 ANQGSEA. The CDR3 sequence: CSASKGTSGGAAYNEQFF. CDR3 bases: TGCAGCGCCAGCAAGGGGACTAGCGGGGGGGCGGCCTACAATGAGCAGTTCTTC.

DNA of the CDR3: TGTGCCAGCAGTCGCCCTAGCACCGGGGAGCTGTTTTTT. This translates into CASSRPSTGELFF. V and J are TRBV2 and TRBJ2-2; D gene uncertain. The CDR3 covers 13 residues. V was shortened by 5 bases and J by 4 bases, with 8 bases between the two germline ends. Germline V lookup: CDR1 SNHLY, CDR2 FYNNEI.

The chain joins TRBV7-3 to TRBJ2-2, with a tentative D call TRBD2 (6 bases). The CDR3 is 18 amino acids. Germline V gives CDR1 SGHTA, CDR2 FQGTGA. V was cut by 4 bases and J by 0 bases, with 18 bases left in between. CDR3 region: CASSSSWRGGANTGELFF. CDR3 coding DNA: TGTGCCAGCAGCTCCTCCTGGAGAGGAGGGGCGAACACCGGGGAGCTGTTTTTT. Using reference TRBV7-3 and TRBJ2-2 for the parts outside the CDR3, the full variable domain is GAGVSQTPSNKVTEKGKYVELRCDPISGHTALYWYRQSLGQGPEFLIYFQGTGAADDSGLPNDRFFAVRPEGSVSTLKIQRTERGDSAVYLCASSSSWRGGANTGELFFGEGSRLTVL.

V usage is TRBV7-2 and J usage is TRBJ2-7; D remains ambiguous. V dropped 1 base and J dropped 5 bases, with 9 bases sitting between them. The CDR3 is made up of 13 amino acids. CDR1 and CDR2 from the germline V gene are SGHTA and FQGNSA. The chain's CDR3 is CASSLVSINEQYF. In nucleotides, the CDR3 is TGTGCCAGCAGCTTAGTCTCTATTAACGAGCAGTACTTC.

The genes are TRBV7-2 and TRBJ1-5, with D unclear. In germline, CDR1 is SGHTA, CDR2 FQGNSA. The CDR3 covers 16 residues. The V and J ends lost 5 bases and 0 bases respectively, with 14 bases between them. CDR3 bases: TGTGCCAGCAGCCCCTGGACGGGAATTAGCAATCAGCCCCAGCATTTT. Its protein is CASSPWTGISNQPQHF.

This rearrangement joins TRBV9 to TRBJ2-7, with 8 bases that match TRBD1. The CDR3 has 15 residues. The V gene's germline CDR1 is SGDLS and CDR2 YYNGEE. With V trimmed by 0 bases and J by 1 base, 3 bases remained unmatched. The CDR3 loop is CASSVGQGPSYEQYF. DNA for the CDR3: TGTGCCAGCAGCGTAGGACAGGGGCCTTCCTACGAGCAGTACTTC.

The chain links TRBV5-4 to TRBJ1-6; a possible D gene is TRBD1 (6 bases). V was pared by 5 bases and J by 3 bases, with 12 bases between. Germline CDR1 is SGHNT and CDR2 is YYREEE (reference sequence). The CDR3 is made up of 15 amino acids. The CDR3 is CASSLNRDYNSPLHF. The CDR3 DNA follows: TGTGCCAGCAGTTTGAACAGGGACTATAATTCACCCCTCCACTTT.